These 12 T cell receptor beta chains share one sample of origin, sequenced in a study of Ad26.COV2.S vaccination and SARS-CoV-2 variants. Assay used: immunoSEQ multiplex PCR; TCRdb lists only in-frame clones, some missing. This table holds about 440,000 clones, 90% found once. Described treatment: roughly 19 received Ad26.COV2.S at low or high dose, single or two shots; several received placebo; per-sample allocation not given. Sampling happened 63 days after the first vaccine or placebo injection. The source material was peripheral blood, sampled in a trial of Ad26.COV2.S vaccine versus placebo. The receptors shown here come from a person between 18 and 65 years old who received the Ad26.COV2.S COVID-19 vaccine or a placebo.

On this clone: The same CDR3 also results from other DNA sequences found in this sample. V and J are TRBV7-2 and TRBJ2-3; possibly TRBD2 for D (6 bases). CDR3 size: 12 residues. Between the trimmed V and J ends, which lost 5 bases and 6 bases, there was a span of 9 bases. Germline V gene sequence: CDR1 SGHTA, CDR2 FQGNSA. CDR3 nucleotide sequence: TGTGCCAGCAGCCCCGCGGGGGATACGCAGTATTTT. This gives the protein CASSPAGDTQYF.

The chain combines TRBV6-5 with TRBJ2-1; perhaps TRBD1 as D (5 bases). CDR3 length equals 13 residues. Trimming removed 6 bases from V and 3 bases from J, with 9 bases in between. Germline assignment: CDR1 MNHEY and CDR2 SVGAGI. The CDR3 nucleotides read TGTGCCAGCAGAGAGACAGTCTACAATGAGCAGTTCTTC. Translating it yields CASRETVYNEQFF.

CDR3 coding DNA: TGTGCCAGCACTCGAACCACTCAGCCCCAGCATTTT. It codes for CASTRTTQPQHF. The chain links TRBV6-5 to TRBJ1-5; D is undetermined. V was trimmed by 7 bases and J by 6 bases, leaving 10 bases between them. CDR1 and CDR2 from the germline V gene are MNHEY and SVGAGI. This CDR3 contains 12 residues.

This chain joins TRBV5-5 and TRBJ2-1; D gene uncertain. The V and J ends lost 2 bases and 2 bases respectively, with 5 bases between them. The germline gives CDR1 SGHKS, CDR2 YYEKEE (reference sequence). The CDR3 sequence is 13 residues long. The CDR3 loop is CASSFGPYNEQFF. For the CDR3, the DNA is TGTGCCAGCAGCTTCGGTCCCTACAATGAGCAGTTCTTC.

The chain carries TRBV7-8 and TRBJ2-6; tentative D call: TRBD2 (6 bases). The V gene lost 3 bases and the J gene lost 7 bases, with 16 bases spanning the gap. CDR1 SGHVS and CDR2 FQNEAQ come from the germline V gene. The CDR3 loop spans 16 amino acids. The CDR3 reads CASSFGTGGGANVLTF. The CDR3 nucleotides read TGTGCCAGCAGCTTCGGGACTGGCGGTGGAGCCAACGTCCTGACTTTC.

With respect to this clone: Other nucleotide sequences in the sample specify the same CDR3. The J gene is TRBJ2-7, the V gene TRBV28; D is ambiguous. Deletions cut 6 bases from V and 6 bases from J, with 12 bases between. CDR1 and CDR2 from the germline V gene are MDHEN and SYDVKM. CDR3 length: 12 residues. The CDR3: CASSLTSSEQYF. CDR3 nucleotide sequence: TGTGCCAGCAGCTTAACATCAAGCGAGCAGTACTTC.

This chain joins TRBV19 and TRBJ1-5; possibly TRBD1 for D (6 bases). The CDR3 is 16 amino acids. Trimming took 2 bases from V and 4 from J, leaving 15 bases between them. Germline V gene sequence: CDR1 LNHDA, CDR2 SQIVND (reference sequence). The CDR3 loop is CASSILAGQSNQPQHF. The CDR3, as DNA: TGTGCCAGTAGTATACTAGCCGGACAGTCGAATCAGCCCCAGCATTTT.

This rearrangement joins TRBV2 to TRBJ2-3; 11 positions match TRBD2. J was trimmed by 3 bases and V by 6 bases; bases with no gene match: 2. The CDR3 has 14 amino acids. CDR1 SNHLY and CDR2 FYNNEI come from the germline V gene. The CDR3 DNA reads TGTGCCAGCAGGCTAGCGGGGGGAACAGATACGCAGTATTTT. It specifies CASRLAGGTDTQYF.

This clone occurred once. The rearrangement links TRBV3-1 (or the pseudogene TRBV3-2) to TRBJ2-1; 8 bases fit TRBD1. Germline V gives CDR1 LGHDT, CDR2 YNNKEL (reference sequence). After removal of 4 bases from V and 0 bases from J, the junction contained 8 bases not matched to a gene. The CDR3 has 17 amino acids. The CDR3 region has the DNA TGTGCCAGCAGCCTATCTGCCGGGACAGGCTCCTACAATGAGCAGTTCTTC. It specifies CASSLSAGTGSYNEQFF.

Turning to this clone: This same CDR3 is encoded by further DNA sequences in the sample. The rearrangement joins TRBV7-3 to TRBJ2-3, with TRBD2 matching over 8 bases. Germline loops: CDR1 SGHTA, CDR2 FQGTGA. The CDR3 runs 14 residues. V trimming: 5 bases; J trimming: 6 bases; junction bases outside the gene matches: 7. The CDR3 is CASSLGTSTDTQYF. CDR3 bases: TGTGCCAGCAGCCTGGGGACTAGTACTGATACGCAGTATTTT.

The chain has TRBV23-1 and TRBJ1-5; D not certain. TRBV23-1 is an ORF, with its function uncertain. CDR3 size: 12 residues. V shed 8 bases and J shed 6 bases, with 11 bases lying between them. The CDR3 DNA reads TGCGCCAGCCCCCCAGGTACTCAGCCCCAGCATTTT. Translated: CASPPGTQPQHF.

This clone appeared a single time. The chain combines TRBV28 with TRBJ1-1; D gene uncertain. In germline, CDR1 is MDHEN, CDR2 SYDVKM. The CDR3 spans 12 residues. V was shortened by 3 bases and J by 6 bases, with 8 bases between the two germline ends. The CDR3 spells CASSLQWAEAFF. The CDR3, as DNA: TGTGCCAGCAGTTTGCAGTGGGCTGAAGCTTTCTTT.